One and the same sample provided the 15 T cell receptor beta chains below, sequenced in a study of Tregs in tolerant kidney transplant recipients. Antigens of these TCRs are unknown. Profiled with immunoSEQ multiplex PCR; TCRdb holds only in-frame clones, not every one. The repertoire table contains about 2,900 clones. CFSE-labeled recipient PBMCs were cultured approximately 6 days with irradiated graft donor PBMCs, then FACS-sorted. The source material was CD8+ T cells from blood cultured with allogeneic cells, sampled before the transplant. Every receptor here comes from a human patient who received a combined kidney and bone marrow transplant.

Notes on this clone: The read ends 3 residues shy of where the CDR3 ends; the end is completed using the germline J gene. This rearrangement joins TRBV9 to TRBJ1-1; possible D gene TRBD1, 6 bases. The CDR3 covers 12 residues. CDR1 and CDR2 (germline): SGDLS, YYNGEE. Partial CDR3 DNA: TGTGCCAGCAGCGAGCACAGGGTAGGG. It translates to CASSEHRVG. The full CDR3 protein is CASSEHRVGAFF. Filled out from reference TRBV9 and TRBJ1-1, the complete variable domain reads DSGVTQTPKHLITATGQRVTLRCSPRSGDLSVYWYQQSLDQGLQFLIQYYNGEERAKGNILERFSAQQFPDLHSELNLSSLELGDSALYFCASSEHRVGAFFGQGTRLTVV.

Notes on this clone: Coverage ceases 3 residues before the CDR3 finishes, and the germline J gene fills in the end. The chain recombines TRBV7-9 with TRBJ1-1; the D is unclear. In germline, CDR1 is SEHNR, CDR2 FQNEAQ (reference sequence). The CDR3 is 12 amino acids. Trimming took 5 bases from V and 7 from J, leaving 11 bases between them. The part of the CDR3 DNA that was read is TGTGCCAGCAGCCCAAGTGCACTTGAA. Protein sequence: CASSPSALE. The full CDR3 reads CASSPSALEAFF. The full variable domain, completed using reference TRBV7-9 and TRBJ1-1, is DTGVSQNPRHKITKRGQNVTFRCDPISEHNRLYWYRQTLGQGPEFLTYFQNEAQLEKSRLLSDRFSAERPKGSFSTLEIQRTEQGDSAMYLCASSPSALEAFFGQGTRLTVV.

Concerning this clone itself: The read finishes 3 residues shy of the CDR3 end, and the germline J gene is used to complete it. The V gene is TRBV5-1, the J gene TRBJ2-7; 7 nucleotides agree with TRBD1. Trimming removed 4 bases from V and 4 bases from J; junction bases left unmatched: 5. Germline V gene data show CDR1 as SGHRS and CDR2 as YFSETQ. This CDR3 contains 13 residues. The CDR3 region is CASSQGVGYEQYF. The CDR3 bases that were read are TGCGCCAGCAGCCAGGGGGTCGGGTACGAG.

Comment on this clone: The missing CDR3 end, 3 residues past where the read stops, is filled in from the germline J gene. The chain joins TRBV10-3 to TRBJ2-2; 8 bases map to TRBD2. V shed 6 bases, J shed 0 bases, and the junction held 15 bases outside the gene matches. The CDR3 is 19 amino acids. Germline lookup yields CDR1 ENHRY and CDR2 SYGVKD. The sequenced CDR3 bases are TGTGCCATCAGGGCGGGGGGCAGCCTCCGTGCCGCGAACACCGGGGAG. It is translated as CAIRAGGSLRAANTGE. The whole CDR3 protein reads CAIRAGGSLRAANTGELFF.

In terms of frequency, this clone is medium-sized. The CDR3 goes on 3 residues after the read ends, and that part is filled in from the germline J gene. The V gene is TRBV19, the J gene TRBJ2-3; 12 nucleotides agree with TRBD2. Germline V gene lookup returns CDR1 LNHDA and CDR2 SQIVND (reference sequence). The CDR3 loop spans 14 amino acids. The CDR3 spells CASSPSGGVLTQYF. CDR3 DNA (partial): TGTGCCAGTAGTCCTAGCGGGGGGGTGCTCACG. The full variable domain, its missing parts supplied by reference TRBV19 and TRBJ2-3, is DGGITQSPKYLFRKEGQNVTLSCEQNLNHDAMYWYRQDPGQGLRLIYYSQIVNDFQKGDIAEGYSVSREKKESFPLTVTSAQKNPTAFYLCASSPSGGVLTQYFGPGTRLTVL.

In the case of this clone: The read ends 3 residues shy of where the CDR3 ends; the end is completed using the germline J gene. The chain employs TRBV3-1 (or the pseudogene TRBV3-2) and TRBJ2-6; D gene ambiguous. There are 16 residues in the CDR3. Trimming took off 4 bases at V and 0 bases at J, with 10 bases between the two ends. Germline V lookup: CDR1 LGHDT, CDR2 YNNKEL (reference sequence). The CDR3 bases that were read are TGTGCCAGCAGCCCCTCCGTTCGCTCTGGGGCCAACGTC. Amino acids: CASSPSVRSGANV. The whole CDR3 protein is CASSPSVRSGANVLTF.

A word on this clone: The read gets to within 3 residues of the CDR3 end, and the germline J gene fills in the rest. The rearrangement links TRBV9 to TRBJ2-3, with a possible D match to TRBD1 (6 bases). Germline V CDR1 and CDR2: SGDLS, YYNGEE. This CDR3 has 14 amino acids. Trimming left V 1 base short and J 1 base short, with 7 bases between. The sequenced CDR3 bases are TGTGCCAGCAGCGTAAACAGGGGCACAGATACG. It specifies CASSVNRGTDT. The full CDR3 protein is CASSVNRGTDTQYF.

The CDR3 sequence is CSARPGGPGYGYTF. The sequenced part of the CDR3 DNA is TGCAGTGCTAGACCGGGGGGGCCCGGGTATGGC. The chain carries TRBV20-1 and TRBJ1-2; possibly TRBD1 for D (6 bases). The CDR3 end falls 3 residues outside the read, so it is completed with the germline J gene. The CDR3 spans 14 residues. CDR1 and CDR2 from the germline V gene are DFQATT and SNEGSKA (reference sequence). The ends were cut back, 2 bases at V and 5 bases at J, with 15 bases in the middle.

Concerning this clone itself: The read ends 3 residues before the CDR3 terminus; that terminus is restored from the germline J gene. This rearrangement joins TRBV18 to TRBJ1-1; no reliable D call. CDR1 and CDR2 from the germline V gene are KGHSH and LQKENI. There are 11 residues in the CDR3. The sequenced CDR3 bases are TGTGCCAGCTCACCAGGCCTTCAA. Its translation is CASSPGLQ. The full CDR3 reads CASSPGLQAFF.

Of note for this clone: The read comes to an end 3 residues before the CDR3 does, leaving the germline J gene to fill in the end. The V call is TRBV5-1, the J call TRBJ1-2; the D gene is possibly TRBD1 (5 bases). Germline-derived CDR1 and CDR2 are SGHRS and YFSETQ. Trimming took off 0 bases at V and 7 bases at J, with 13 bases between the two ends. The CDR3 consists of 14 residues. CDR3 protein: CASSLGGAPFGYTF. The covered CDR3 bases are TGCGCCAGCAGCTTGGGGGGCGCACCTTTTGGC.

In regard to this clone: The observed sequence ends 3 residues before the CDR3 terminus, with the missing tail filled in from the germline J gene. The chain recombines TRBV13 with TRBJ2-7; D is perhaps TRBD1 (5 bases). CDR3 length equals 15 residues. V lost 4 bases to trimming and J lost 1 base, with 14 bases between them. Germline assignment: CDR1 PRHDT and CDR2 FYEKMQ (reference sequence). CDR3 protein: CASSSRRQFSYEQYF. The part of the CDR3 DNA that was read is TGTGCCAGCAGCTCCAGGCGACAGTTTTCCTACGAG.

This clone shows up as large (0.1 to 1%) by frequency. Read sequence stops 3 residues before the CDR3 end, and the germline J gene provides the missing end. This chain joins TRBV5-4 and TRBJ2-3; D gene ambiguous. V was pared by 0 bases and J by 0 bases, with 8 bases between. The germline V gene encodes CDR1 SGHNT and CDR2 YYREEE (reference sequence). The CDR3 has 15 residues. CDR3 residues: CASSLGAASTDTQYF. The sequenced part of the CDR3 DNA is TGTGCCAGCAGCTTGGGCGCGGCCAGCACAGATACG.

Regarding this clone: The read finishes 3 residues shy of the CDR3 end, and the germline J gene is used to complete it. V is TRBV4-1 and J is TRBJ1-2, with TRBD1 as a possible D gene (5 bases). The germline CDR1 and CDR2 sequences are MGHRA and YSYEKL. V lost 2 bases and J lost 3, with 16 bases in between. The CDR3 covers 16 residues. CDR3 bases read: TGCGCCAGCAGCCAATCCAGAGAGGGGAGCGACTATGGC. Translated, it gives CASSQSREGSDYG. The CDR3 reads in full as CASSQSREGSDYGYTF.

This clone is labeled medium-sized based on frequency. The read is 3 residues too short to cover the CDR3 end, so that end is filled in from the germline J gene. The V gene is TRBV18, the J gene TRBJ1-2; 7 bases agree with TRBD1. Trimming cost V 6 bases and J 0 bases; bases outside gene matches: 10. The CDR3 runs 16 residues. Germline values: CDR1 KGHSH, CDR2 LQKENI. CDR3 amino acids: CASSRKGQTPNYGYTF. The CDR3 bases that were read are TGTGCCAGCTCGAGAAAGGGACAGACTCCTAACTATGGC.

As for this clone: Read data end 3 residues before the CDR3 end; the end is taken from the germline J gene. J is TRBJ1-1 and V is TRBV13, with D possibly being TRBD1 (6 bases). Trimming shortened V by 5 bases and J by 5 bases, and 9 bases separated the two germline ends. The CDR3 has 12 residues. Germline V lookup: CDR1 PRHDT, CDR2 FYEKMQ (reference sequence). The covered CDR3 bases are TGTGCCAGCAGCACTAGGGGGACTGAA. It codes for CASSTRGTE. The full-length CDR3 reads as CASSTRGTEAFF.